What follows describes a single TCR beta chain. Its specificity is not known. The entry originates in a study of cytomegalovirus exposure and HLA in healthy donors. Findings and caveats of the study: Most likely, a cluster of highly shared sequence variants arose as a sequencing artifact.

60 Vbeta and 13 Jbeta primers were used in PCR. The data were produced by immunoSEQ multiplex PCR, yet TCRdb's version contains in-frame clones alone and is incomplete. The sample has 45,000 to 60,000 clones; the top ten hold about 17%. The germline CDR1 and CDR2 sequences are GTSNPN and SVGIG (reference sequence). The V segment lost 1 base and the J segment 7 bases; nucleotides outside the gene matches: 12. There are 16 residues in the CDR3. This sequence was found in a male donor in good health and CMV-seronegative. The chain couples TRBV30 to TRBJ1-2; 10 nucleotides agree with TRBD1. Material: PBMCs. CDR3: CAWSALAWTGGAGYTF. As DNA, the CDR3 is TGTGCCTGGAGTGCTCTGGCCTGGACAGGGGGAGCTGGCTACACCTTC.